Here is one TCR beta chain with its context. Its antigen is currently unknown. The CDR3 totals 12 residues. Germline V gene data show CDR1 as ENHRY and CDR2 as SYGVKD. Some clones are missing from TCRdb's copy, which holds only in-frame ones; the method was immunoSEQ multiplex PCR. The sample holds tens of thousands of clones; roughly 93% are singletons and the top ten take nearly 5%. The sample is drawn from a study of PD-1 blockade in classical Hodgkin lymphoma. Study-wide results and limits: Differences between repertoires have undefined causes, possibly disease activity or prior therapy. In newly diagnosed patients, baseline TCR diversity was reportedly below that of healthy donors.

The time point: newly diagnosed, previously untreated cHL patient sample. Acting as the comparison were PBMCs from newly diagnosed, untreated classical Hodgkin lymphoma. Sequenced input: peripheral blood mononuclear cells (PBMCs). This TCR came from a human donor with classical Hodgkin lymphoma. The V gene is TRBV10-3, the J gene TRBJ1-2; 9 bases align to TRBD1. The CDR3 DNA is TGTGGAATACAGGGGGCGGACTATGGCTACACCTTC. This codes for CGIQGADYGYTF.